This T cell receptor (beta chain) was identified during a study of OX40 agonist ivuxolimab in advanced cancers. For the wider study: Ivuxolimab was a fully human IgG2 agonistic monoclonal antibody targeting the costimulatory receptor OX40 (CD134). Partial responses occurred in three dose-escalation patients: two with cutaneous melanoma and one with hepatocellular carcinoma. The dose-escalation cohort was roughly 80% male with a mean age of about 60 years, ranging from about 20 to 80. The paper covers the monotherapy dose-escalation part of the phase I ivuxolimab trial, which included N of about 56 patients. Peripheral TCRbeta sequencing aimed to test whether ivuxolimab altered TCR sequence diversity and caused clonal T-cell expansion. Intravenous ivuxolimab was administered to patients every 2 weeks at six dose levels: 0.01, 0.1, 0.3, 1.5, 3 and 10 mg/kg. Patients were allowed to have had prior anti-PD-1, anti-PD-L1 or anti-CTLA-4 therapy, and 30% to 40% of the dose-escalation patients had previously received checkpoint inhibitors. Of the roughly 52 dose-escalation patients, hepatocellular carcinoma was present in about 19, melanoma in approximately 15, renal cell carcinoma in 9 and head and neck cancer in 9. General conclusions and limits of the study: Antigen specificity was not determined for the clonally expanded peripheral T cells. Partial responders in the 0.1-3.0 mg/kg groups had among the lowest normalized peripheral clonal expansion, especially among CD8+ T cells. At doses of 0.1 to 3.0 mg/kg, clonal expansion of both CD4+ and CD8+ T cells in blood was seen between baseline and week 6. On average, CD8+ T cells showed more expanded clones than CD4+ T cells after ivuxolimab. Low levels of normalized T-cell clonal expansion were also seen in some patients who did not respond.

Genomic DNA was isolated from the sorted cells so that the TCRbeta CDR3 region could be sequenced. The immunoSEQ Assay was used for sequencing of TCRbeta CDR3 regions. TCRdb took over this immuneACCESS table, retaining in-frame rearrangements with V and J assigned. Such tables are incomplete; in checked studies, under half of the missing clones stem from an unresolved V gene, and the remainder is unexplained. This sample has tens of thousands of clones in its table, and approximately 88% of those were observed once. The ten largest clonotypes hold around 12% of the sample. About this clone itself: The antigen it binds to is not known. Nothing much larger sits one base from this clone, and base qualities are not available. This sample also contains other DNA sequences that code for the same CDR3.

The trial excluded patients who had a history of autoimmune disease or were on systemic immunosuppression. In every dose cohort, peripheral blood was drawn for TCR sequencing at baseline, cycle 4 day 1, and cycle 7 day 1. Samples were obtained from an open-label, multicenter, first-in-human phase I dose-escalation trial of ivuxolimab. Adults with locally advanced or metastatic head and neck squamous cell, hepatocellular, melanoma or renal cell carcinoma were enrolled in the trial. Before TCR sequencing, CD4+ T cells and CD8+ T cells were sorted from peripheral blood as separate populations. V is reduced by 5 bases and J by 0 bases, leaving a spacing of 8 bases between them. The CDR3, cysteine through phenylalanine, is 14 amino acids long. The read is trimmed to its CDR3 DNA, 42 bases read in frame from base 1. Based on the germline V gene (reference sequence), the CDR1 and CDR2 sequences are LNHDA and SQIVND.

This TCR was sampled from an adult with an advanced solid tumor such as melanoma, head and neck, liver or kidney cancer. The receptor chain draws on TRBV19 and TRBJ2-1, with TRBD2 as a weak D call on 6 bases. The source material was CD4+ or CD8+ T cells sorted from blood, sampled in a trial of the OX40 agonist ivuxolimab. The nucleotide sequence is given as TGTGCCAGTAGTCGGGGGAGCTCCTACAATGAGCAGTTCTTC. Translated, this is CASSRGSSYNEQFF.